This T cell receptor (beta chain) was profiled in a study of shared clonotypes between healthy human individuals. This CDR3 has 14 amino acids. The germline V gene encodes CDR1 SEHNR and CDR2 FQNEAQ (reference sequence). Between the trimmed V and J ends, which lost 10 bases and 2 bases, there was a span of 17 bases. Naive CD8 cells, CD45RO-negative and positively selected for CCR7, excluded terminally differentiated effector memory CD45RA+ cells. Donors comprised healthy HIV-negative adults lacking recent acute infections or vaccinations. To note about this clone: What it binds is not known.

Some clones are missing from TCRdb's copy, which holds only in-frame ones; the method was immunoSEQ multiplex PCR. The sample includes approximately 2,000,000 clones, around 93% of them seen just once. Findings and caveats of the study: Researchers found naive subsets generally carried larger estimated richness than memory subsets.

The source of this sequence is a man between 18 and 35 years old in good health. Some clones in this sample may be carry-over from other donors' samples. The source material was naive CD8+ T cells from PBMCs. The genes are TRBV7-9 and TRBJ1-1, with D perhaps TRBD1 (5 bases). For the CDR3, the DNA is TGTGCCACCGGCGGGGGTTCGCGAAACACTGAAGCTTTCTTT. Translating it yields CATGGGSRNTEAFF.